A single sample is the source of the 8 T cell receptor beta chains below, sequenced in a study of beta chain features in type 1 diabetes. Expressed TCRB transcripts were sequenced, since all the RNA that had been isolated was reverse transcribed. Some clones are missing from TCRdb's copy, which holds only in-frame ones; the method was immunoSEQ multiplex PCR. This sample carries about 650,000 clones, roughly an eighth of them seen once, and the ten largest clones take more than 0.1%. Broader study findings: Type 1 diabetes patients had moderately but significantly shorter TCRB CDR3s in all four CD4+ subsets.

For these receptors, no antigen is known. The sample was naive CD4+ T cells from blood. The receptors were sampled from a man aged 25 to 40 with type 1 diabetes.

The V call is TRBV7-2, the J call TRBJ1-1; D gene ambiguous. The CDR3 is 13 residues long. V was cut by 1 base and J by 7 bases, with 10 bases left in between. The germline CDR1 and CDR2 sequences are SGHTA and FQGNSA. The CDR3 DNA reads TGTGCCAGCAGCTTAGTGGAGGCAAGTGAAGCTTTCTTT. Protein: CASSLVEASEAFF. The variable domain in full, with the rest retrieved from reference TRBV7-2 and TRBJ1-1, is GAGVSQSPSNKVTEKGKDVELRCDPISGHTALYWYRQSLGQGLEFLIYFQGNSAPDKSGLPSDRFSAERTGGSVSTLTIQRTQQEDSAVYLCASSLVEASEAFFGQGTRLTVV.

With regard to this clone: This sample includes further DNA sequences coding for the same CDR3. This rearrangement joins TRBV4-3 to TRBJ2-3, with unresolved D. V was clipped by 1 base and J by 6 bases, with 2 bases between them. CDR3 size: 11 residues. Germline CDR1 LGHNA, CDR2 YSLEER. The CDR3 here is CASSQADTQYF. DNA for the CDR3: TGCGCCAGCAGCCAAGCCGATACGCAGTATTTT.

The CDR3 protein is CASERGDNYGYTF. The CDR3 nucleotides read TGTGCCAGCGAGCGGGGGGACAACTATGGCTACACCTTC. The chain is built from TRBV28 and TRBJ1-2, with TRBD1 as a possible D gene (5 bases). The CDR3 runs to 13 residues. Germline assignment: CDR1 MDHEN and CDR2 SYDVKM. V dropped 8 bases and J dropped 2 bases, with 12 bases sitting between them.

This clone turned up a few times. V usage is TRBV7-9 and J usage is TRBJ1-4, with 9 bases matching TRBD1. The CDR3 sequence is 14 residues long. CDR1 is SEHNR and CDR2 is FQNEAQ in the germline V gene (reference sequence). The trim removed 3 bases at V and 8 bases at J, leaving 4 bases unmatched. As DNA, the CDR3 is TGTGCCAGCAGCTTTCGACAGGGGGAAGAAAAACTGTTTTTT. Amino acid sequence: CASSFRQGEEKLFF.

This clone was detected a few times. CDR3 sequence (DNA): TGTGCCAGCAGCGCAGGATCAGGCACAGATACGCAGTATTTT. It encodes CASSAGSGTDTQYF. The rearrangement joins TRBV5-4 to TRBJ2-3; D not certain. Germline values: CDR1 SGHNT, CDR2 YYREEE (reference sequence). V was cut by 4 bases and J by 1 base, with 10 bases left in between. CDR3 size: 14 residues.

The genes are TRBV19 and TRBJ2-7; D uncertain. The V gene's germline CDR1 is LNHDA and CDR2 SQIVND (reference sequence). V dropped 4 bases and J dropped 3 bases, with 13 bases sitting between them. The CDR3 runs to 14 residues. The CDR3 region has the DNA TGTGCCAGTAGTAAGTCTCCTAAGAACTACGAGCAGTACTTC. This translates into CASSKSPKNYEQYF.

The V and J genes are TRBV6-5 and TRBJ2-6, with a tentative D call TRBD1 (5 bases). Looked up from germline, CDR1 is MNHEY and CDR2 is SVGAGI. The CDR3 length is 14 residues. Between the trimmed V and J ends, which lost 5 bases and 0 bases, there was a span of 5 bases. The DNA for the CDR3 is TGTGCCAGCAGTACAGGCTCTGGGGCCAACGTCCTGACTTTC. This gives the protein CASSTGSGANVLTF.

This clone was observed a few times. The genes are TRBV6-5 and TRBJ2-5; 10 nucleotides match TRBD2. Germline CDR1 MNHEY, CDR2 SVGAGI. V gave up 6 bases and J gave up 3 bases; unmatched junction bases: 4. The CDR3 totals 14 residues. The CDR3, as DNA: TGTGCCAGCAGCCAAGCGGGGGGGGAAGAGACCCAGTACTTC. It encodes CASSQAGGEETQYF.